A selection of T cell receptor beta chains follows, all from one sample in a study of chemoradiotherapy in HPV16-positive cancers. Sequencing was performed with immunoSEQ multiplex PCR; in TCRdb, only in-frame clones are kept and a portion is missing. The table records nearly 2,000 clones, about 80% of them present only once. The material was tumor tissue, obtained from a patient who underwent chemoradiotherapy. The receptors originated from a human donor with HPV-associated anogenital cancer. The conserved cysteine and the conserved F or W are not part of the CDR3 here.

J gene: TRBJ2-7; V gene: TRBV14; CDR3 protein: ASSLHPAYEQY
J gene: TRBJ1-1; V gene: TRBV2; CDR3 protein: ASSESGVGTEAF
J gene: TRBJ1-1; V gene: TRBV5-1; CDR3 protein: ASSFPENTEAF
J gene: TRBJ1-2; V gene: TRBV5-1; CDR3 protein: ASSLGQGWDGYT
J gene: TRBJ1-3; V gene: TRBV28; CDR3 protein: ASSRQTGHFYSGNTIY
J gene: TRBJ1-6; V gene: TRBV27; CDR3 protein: ASSPGAGFNSPLH
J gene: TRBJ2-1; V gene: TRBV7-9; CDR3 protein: ASSPYYNEQF
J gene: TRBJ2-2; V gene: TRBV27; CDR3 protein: ASSLNGLVAGELF
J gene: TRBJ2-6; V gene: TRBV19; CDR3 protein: ASSEYRKSQSRANVLT
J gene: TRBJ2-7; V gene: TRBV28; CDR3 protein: ASSSISAGDPYEQY
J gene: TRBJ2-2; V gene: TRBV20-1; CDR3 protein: SASPAGELF
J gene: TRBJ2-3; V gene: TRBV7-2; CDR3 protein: ASSLQGDTQY
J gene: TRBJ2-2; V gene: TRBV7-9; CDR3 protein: ASSTPGGVTGELF
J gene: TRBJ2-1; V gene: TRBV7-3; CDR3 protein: ASSLNGGTGIYNEQF
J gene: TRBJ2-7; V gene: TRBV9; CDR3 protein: ASSVGGTGSYEQY
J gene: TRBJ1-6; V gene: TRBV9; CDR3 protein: ASSVAPFNSPLH
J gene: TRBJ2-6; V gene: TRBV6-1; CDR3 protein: ASSGPFPGANVLT
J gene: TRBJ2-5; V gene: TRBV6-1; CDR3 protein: ASTIGQGEGETQY
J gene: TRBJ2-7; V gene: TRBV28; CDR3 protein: ASSSDSGTYEQY
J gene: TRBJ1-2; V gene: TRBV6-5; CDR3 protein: ASSYRGQGFYGYT
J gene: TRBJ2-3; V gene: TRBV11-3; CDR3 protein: ASSPHTDADTQY
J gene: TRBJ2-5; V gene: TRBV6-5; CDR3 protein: ASSYLETQY
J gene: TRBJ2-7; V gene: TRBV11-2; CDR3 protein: ASSFLGGVNEQY
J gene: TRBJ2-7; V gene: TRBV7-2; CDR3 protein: ASSLPGTGYYEQY
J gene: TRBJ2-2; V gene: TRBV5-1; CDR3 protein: ASSFSARQGGTGELF
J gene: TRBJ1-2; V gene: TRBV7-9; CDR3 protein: ASSSPDSPYSYGYT
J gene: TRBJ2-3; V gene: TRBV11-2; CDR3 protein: ASSLVQGFTDTQY
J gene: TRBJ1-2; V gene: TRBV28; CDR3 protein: ASYRQPYGYT
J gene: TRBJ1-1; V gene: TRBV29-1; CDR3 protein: SVVATGGVYTEAF
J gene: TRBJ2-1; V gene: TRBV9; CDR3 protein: ASSLTQRGGQF
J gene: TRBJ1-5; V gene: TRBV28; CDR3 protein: ASSARILNQPQH
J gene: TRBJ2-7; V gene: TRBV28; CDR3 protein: ASSSSGGAYEQY
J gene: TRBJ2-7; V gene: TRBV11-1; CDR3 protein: ASSLGGTGIYEQY
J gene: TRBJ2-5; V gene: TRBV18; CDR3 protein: ASSPGLSQETQY
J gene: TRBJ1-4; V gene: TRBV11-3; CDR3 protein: ASSLPRRREWEKLF
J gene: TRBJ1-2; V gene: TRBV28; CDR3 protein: ASSLLGVRYT
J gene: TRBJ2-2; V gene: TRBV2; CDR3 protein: ASRDRPNTGELF
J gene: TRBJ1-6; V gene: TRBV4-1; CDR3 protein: ASSQDSGSAGSPLH